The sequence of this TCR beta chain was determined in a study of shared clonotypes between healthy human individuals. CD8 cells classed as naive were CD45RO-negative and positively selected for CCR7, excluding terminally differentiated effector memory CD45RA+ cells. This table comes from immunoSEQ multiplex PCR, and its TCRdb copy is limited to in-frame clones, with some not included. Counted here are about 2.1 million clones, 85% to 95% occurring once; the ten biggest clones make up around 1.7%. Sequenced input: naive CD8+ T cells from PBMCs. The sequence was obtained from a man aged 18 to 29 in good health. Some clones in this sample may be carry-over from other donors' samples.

CDR3 amino acids: CAISARVGEGRSQETQYF. The DNA of the CDR3 is TGTGCCATCAGTGCCCGGGTTGGCGAGGGCCGTTCGCAAGAGACCCAGTACTTC. The chain carries TRBV10-3 and TRBJ2-5; a weak D match, TRBD2 (5 bases). The V end lost 4 bases, the J end lost 2 bases, and 23 bases lay between the germline ends. This CDR3 region has 18 residues. Germline values: CDR1 ENHRY, CDR2 SYGVKD.